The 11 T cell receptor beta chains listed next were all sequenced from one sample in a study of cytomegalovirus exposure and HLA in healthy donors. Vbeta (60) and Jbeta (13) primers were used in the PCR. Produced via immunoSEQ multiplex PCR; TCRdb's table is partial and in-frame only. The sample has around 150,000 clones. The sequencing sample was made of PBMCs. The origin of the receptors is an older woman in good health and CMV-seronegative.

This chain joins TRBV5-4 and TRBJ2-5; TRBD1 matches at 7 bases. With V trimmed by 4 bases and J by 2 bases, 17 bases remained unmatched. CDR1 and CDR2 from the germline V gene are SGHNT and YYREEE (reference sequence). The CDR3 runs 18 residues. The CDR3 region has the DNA TGTGCCAGCAGCCACCCCCGGGACAGCGGTATACTACAAGAGACCCAGTACTTC. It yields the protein CASSHPRDSGILQETQYF.

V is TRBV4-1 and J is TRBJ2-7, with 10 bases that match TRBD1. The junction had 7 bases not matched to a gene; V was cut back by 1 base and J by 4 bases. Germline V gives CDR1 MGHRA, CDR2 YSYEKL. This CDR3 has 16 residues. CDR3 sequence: CASSQGSDRGWYEQYF. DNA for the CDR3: TGCGCCAGCAGCCAAGGATCGGACAGGGGGTGGTACGAGCAGTACTTC.

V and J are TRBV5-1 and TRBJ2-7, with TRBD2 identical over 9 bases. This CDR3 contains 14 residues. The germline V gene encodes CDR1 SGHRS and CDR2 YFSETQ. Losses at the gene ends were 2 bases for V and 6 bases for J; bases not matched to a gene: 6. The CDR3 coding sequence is TGCGCCAGCAGCTTTCGACTAGCGGTGGGCGAGCAGTACTTC. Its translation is CASSFRLAVGEQYF.

The CDR3 DNA is TGTGCCAGCAGCGTCGAGTACTTCCCCGGGGCCAACGTCCTGACTTTC. Translating gives CASSVEYFPGANVLTF. The chain has TRBV9 and TRBJ2-6; D unclear. V lost 2 bases, J lost 4 bases, and 13 bases lay in between. Germline V gene lookup returns CDR1 SGDLS and CDR2 YYNGEE. The CDR3 is 16 amino acids.

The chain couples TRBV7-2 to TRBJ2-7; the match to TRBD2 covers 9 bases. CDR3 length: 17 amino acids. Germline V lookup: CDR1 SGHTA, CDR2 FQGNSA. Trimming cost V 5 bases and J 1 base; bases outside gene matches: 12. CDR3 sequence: CASSPRLAGPPSYEQYF. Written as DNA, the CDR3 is TGTGCCAGCAGCCCTAGGCTAGCGGGGCCACCGTCCTACGAGCAGTACTTC. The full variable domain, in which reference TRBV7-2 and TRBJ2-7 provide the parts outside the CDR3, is GAGVSQSPSNKVTEKGKDVELRCDPISGHTALYWYRQSLGQGLEFLIYFQGNSAPDKSGLPSDRFSAERTGGSVSTLTIQRTQQEDSAVYLCASSPRLAGPPSYEQYFGPGTRLTVT.

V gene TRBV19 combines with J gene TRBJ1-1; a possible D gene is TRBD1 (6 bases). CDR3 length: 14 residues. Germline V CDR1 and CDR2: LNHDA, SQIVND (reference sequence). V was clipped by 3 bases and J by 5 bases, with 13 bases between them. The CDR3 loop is CASSIAGASTEAFF. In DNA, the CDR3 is TGTGCCAGTAGTATCGCGGGGGCTTCGACTGAAGCTTTCTTT.

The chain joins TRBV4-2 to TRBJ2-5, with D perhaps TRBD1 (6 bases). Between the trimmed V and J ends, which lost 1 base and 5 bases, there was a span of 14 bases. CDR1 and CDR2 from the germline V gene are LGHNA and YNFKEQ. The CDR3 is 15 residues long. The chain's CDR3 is CASSQAAGEGETQYF. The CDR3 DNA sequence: TGTGCCAGCAGCCAAGCGGCAGGGGAAGGGGAGACCCAGTACTTC.

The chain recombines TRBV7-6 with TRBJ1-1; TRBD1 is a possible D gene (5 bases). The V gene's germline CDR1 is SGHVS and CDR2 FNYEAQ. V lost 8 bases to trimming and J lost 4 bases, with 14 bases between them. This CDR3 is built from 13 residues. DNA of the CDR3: TGTGCCAGCTCGCTGGGGGAGGTCACTGAAGCTTTCTTT. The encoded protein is CASSLGEVTEAFF.

CDR3 region: CASGETGRGNQPQHF. In DNA form, the CDR3 reads TGCGCCAGCGGGGAGACAGGGCGCGGCAATCAGCCCCAGCATTTT. The chain joins TRBV4-1 to TRBJ1-5; TRBD1 agrees at 7 bases. Germline CDR1 reads MGHRA; CDR2 reads YSYEKL. The junction had 9 bases not matched to a gene; V was cut back by 8 bases and J by 2 bases. CDR3 length: 15 residues.

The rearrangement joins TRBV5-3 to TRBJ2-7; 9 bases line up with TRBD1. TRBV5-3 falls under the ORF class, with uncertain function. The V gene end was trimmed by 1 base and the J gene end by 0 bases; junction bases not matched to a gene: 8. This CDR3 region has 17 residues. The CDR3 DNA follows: TGTGCCAGAAGCTTGAAACAGGGGGCCCCGAGCTCCTACGAGCAGTACTTC. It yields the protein CARSLKQGAPSSYEQYF.

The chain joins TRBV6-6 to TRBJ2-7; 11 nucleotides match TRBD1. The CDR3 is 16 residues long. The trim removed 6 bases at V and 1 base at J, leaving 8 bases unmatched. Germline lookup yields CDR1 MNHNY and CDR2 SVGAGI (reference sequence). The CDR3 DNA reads TGTGCCAGCAGCTCCGGACAGGGGGCAATTTCCTACGAGCAGTACTTC. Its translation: CASSSGQGAISYEQYF.